This entry lists 7 T cell receptor beta chains sequenced from one sample in a study of control samples from healthy donors and cancer patients. Clones were sequenced by immunoSEQ multiplex PCR, and TCRdb holds only the in-frame ones, with some missing. The sample's table shows roughly 190,000 clones. Sequencing input: blood. The receptors shown here come from a woman younger than 45 in good health.

J is TRBJ2-1 and V is TRBV11-3; 7 bases are a match to TRBD1. V lost 5 bases, J lost 8 bases, and 6 bases stayed unmatched. CDR3 size: 13 residues. Germline V lookup: CDR1 SGHNT, CDR2 YENEEA. The CDR3 loop is CASSPDRVHEQFF. The CDR3 DNA reads TGTGCCAGCAGCCCAGACAGGGTCCATGAGCAGTTCTTC. Full variable domain (rest looked up from reference TRBV11-3 and TRBJ2-1): EAGVVQSPRYKIIEKKQPVAFWCNPISGHNTLYWYLQNLGQGPELLIRYENEEAVDDSQLPKDRFSAERLKGVDSTLKIQPAELGDSAVYLCASSPDRVHEQFFGPGTRLTVL.

This chain connects TRBV6-5 to TRBJ2-3; D not certain. V lost 9 bases, J lost 1 base, and 5 bases lay in between. This CDR3 comprises 11 residues. CDR1 MNHEY and CDR2 SVGAGI come from the germline V gene. The CDR3 DNA is TGTGCCAGTTCACGCACAGATACGCAGTATTTT. This translates into CASSRTDTQYF.

The chain carries TRBV6-2 or TRBV6-3 and TRBJ1-5, with D perhaps matching TRBD1 (5 bases). Trimming took off 5 bases at V and 4 bases at J, with 18 bases between the two ends. The germline V gene has CDR1 MNHEY and CDR2 SVGEGT. The CDR3 has 16 amino acids. The chain's CDR3 is CASSQDSRGLNQPQHF. For the CDR3, the DNA is TGTGCCAGCAGTCAAGACAGTCGAGGGCTAAATCAGCCCCAGCATTTT.

This chain links TRBV27 with TRBJ1-1; D gene ambiguous. Germline CDR1 MNHEY, CDR2 SMNVEV (reference sequence). CDR3 length equals 14 residues. The V end was cut by 1 base, the J end by 0 bases, with 6 bases between. CDR3 in amino acids: CASSLLGMNTEAFF. CDR3 coding DNA: TGTGCCAGCAGTTTATTGGGTATGAACACTGAAGCTTTCTTT.

The chain has TRBV4-1 and TRBJ2-7; 8 nucleotides match TRBD1. Germline V gene data show CDR1 as MGHRA and CDR2 as YSYEKL. Trimming cost V 2 bases and J 3 bases; bases outside gene matches: 6. The CDR3 has 15 amino acids. The CDR3 spells CASSQQTGGNYEQYF. In DNA form, the CDR3 reads TGCGCCAGCAGCCAACAAACAGGGGGGAACTACGAGCAGTACTTC.

The chain is built from TRBV7-3 and TRBJ1-1; unclear D gene. The CDR3 contains 13 residues. V lost 5 bases and J lost 0, with 7 bases in between. The germline V gene has CDR1 SGHTA and CDR2 FQGTGA. The CDR3 reads CASSDTMNTEAFF. The CDR3 coding sequence is TGTGCCAGCAGCGATACAATGAACACTGAAGCTTTCTTT.

The rearrangement links TRBV29-1 to TRBJ1-3, with TRBD1 matching over 12 bases. Losses at the gene ends were 7 bases for V and 7 bases for J; bases not matched to a gene: 5. The CDR3 sequence is 13 residues long. The germline CDR1 and CDR2 sequences are SQVTM and ANQGSEA. This CDR3 is CSAGTGGLNTIYF. The CDR3 DNA reads as TGCAGCGCCGGGACAGGGGGCTTGAACACCATATATTTT.